These T cell receptor beta chains were read from a single sample in a study of prognosis after radiotherapy for stage I lung cancer. TCRdb reanalysed the multiplex PCR reads using MiXCR and keeps one entry per CDR3 protein. Of tens of thousands of distinct CDR3 sequences detected, about a quarter appear once; the ten largest clones hold about 7.5%. This material consisted of PBMCs, taken before or after stereotactic body radiation therapy (not recorded which). Receptors were obtained from a donor aged 50 or older with non-small cell lung cancer. The CDR3 runs from the conserved cysteine through the conserved F or W. D genes are given only for firm matches. Clone size is given for some rows only: seen once, a few or many times, or a class if the clone is expanded.

>-|-|TRBJ2-3|TRBV5-1
TGCGCCAGCTTGGAGCTTTGGTCAGATACGCAGTATTTT
CASLELWSDTQYF
>many|-|TRBJ2-1|TRBV7-8
TGTGCCAGCGGGGCGGGCCCACACAATGAGCAGTTCTTC
CASGAGPHNEQFF
>many|TRBD1|TRBJ1-2|TRBV30
TGTGCCTGGAGTTTAAGACAGGGCGGCTACACCTTC
CAWSLRQGGYTF
>many|-|TRBJ1-2|TRBV4-2
TGTGCCAGCAGCCAGGCGACGGGGCAGGGGCACTATGGCTACACCTTC
CASSQATGQGHYGYTF
>many|TRBD1|TRBJ2-3|TRBV11-3
TGTGCCAGCAGCCCTGGACAGGGGAGCACAGATACGCAGTATTTT
CASSPGQGSTDTQYF
>-|-|TRBJ1-3|TRBV6-1
TGTGCCAGCAGGGCACGGGTAATGGGAAACACCATATATTTT
CASRARVMGNTIYF
>many|-|TRBJ1-2|TRBV15
TGTGCCACCAGCAGAGATCGTAAAGGCGGTGGCTACACCTTC
CATSRDRKGGGYTF
>-|-|TRBJ1-3|TRBV6-1
TGTGCCAGCTACCGGGCCGAGGATGGAAACACCATATATTTT
CASYRAEDGNTIYF
>many|TRBD2|TRBJ2-7|TRBV10-3
TGTGCCATCAGATCGGGGCGGGGGACCCCCTACGAGCAGTACTTC
CAIRSGRGTPYEQYF
>many|-|TRBJ2-3|TRBV9
TGTGCCAGCAGCGTAGCCCCATCCGAGGATACGCAGTATTTT
CASSVAPSEDTQYF
>-|-|TRBJ2-1|TRBV20-1
TGCAGTGCTAGTTCGGCTGTCTCATTTTACAATGAGCAGTTCTTC
CSASSAVSFYNEQFF
>many|TRBD1|TRBJ2-5|TRBV12-3/TRBV12-4
TGTGCCAGCAGTTACGGGACAGTCGTCAGAGAGACCCAGTACTTC
CASSYGTVVRETQYF
>-|-|TRBJ1-2|TRBV24-1
TGTGCCACCCAGGGTCGAGGCTACACCTTC
CATQGRGYTF
>many|TRBD1|TRBJ2-6|TRBV11-2
TGTGCCAGCAGGCGACAGGGGGCTGGGGCCAACGTCCTGACTTTC
CASRRQGAGANVLTF
>many|-|TRBJ1-2|TRBV20-1
TGCAGTGCTAGAGACGGCAGCTTGGACGGCTACACCTTC
CSARDGSLDGYTF
>many|-|TRBJ1-2|TRBV29-1
TGCAGCGTTGAAGGGGGAACCTATGGCTACACCTTC
CSVEGGTYGYTF
>many|-|TRBJ1-5|TRBV28
TGTGCCAGCAGTTCCCCGGGTGAGTACCATCAGCCCCAGCATTTT
CASSSPGEYHQPQHF
>many|-|TRBJ1-1|TRBV29-1
TGCAGCGTTGAAGAAGGCCCGGGAGCTTTCTTT
CSVEEGPGAFF
>many|-|TRBJ1-2|TRBV2
TGTGCCAGCAGTGAACGGGGGACCTTC
CASSERGTF
>many|TRBD2|TRBJ2-1|TRBV20-1
TGCAGTGCTCAGACTCTAGCGGGGGTCTTGTATGAGCAGTTCTTC
CSAQTLAGVLYEQFF
>many|-|TRBJ2-1|TRBV7-2
TGTGCCAGCAGCTTAGGGTTTTACAATGAGCAGTTCTTC
CASSLGFYNEQFF
>-|-|TRBJ2-6|TRBV12-3/TRBV12-4
TGTGCCAGCAGTTTAGATCGGGGTGGCGGGGCCAACGTCCTGACTTTC
CASSLDRGGGANVLTF